A single sample is the source of the 3 T cell receptor beta chains below, sequenced in a study of blood T cells in healthy people across ages. A second roughly 7 to 12 cycle PCR used barcoded and J-beta primers. One entry per CDR3 protein, called by TCRdb with MiXCR from the 5' RACE reads. This table has under 700,000 distinct CDR3 sequences, 24% appearing once. These data are also associated with another study on T cells of mothers and their children.

The source material was blood. Receptors originate from a boy between 10 and 17 years old in good health.

This clonotype was detected a few times. The chain has TRBV12-3 or TRBV12-4 and TRBJ2-3, with no clear D. The CDR3 covers 20 residues. Trimming took off 2 bases at V and 2 bases at J, with 26 bases between the two ends. In DNA form, the CDR3 reads TGTGCCAGCAGTTTACTCCCGGGTCTGATGAGCGCGAGAGACACAGATACGCAGTATTTT. It yields the protein CASSLLPGLMSARDTDTQYF.

Only one count was recorded for this clonotype. The J gene is TRBJ1-4, the V gene TRBV6-5, with 10 bases that match TRBD1. Germline V gives CDR1 MNHEY, CDR2 SVGAGI. The V gene end was trimmed by 6 bases and the J gene end by 5 bases; junction bases not matched to a gene: 3. The CDR3 is 14 amino acids. CDR3 residues: CASRGTGANEKLFF. The CDR3 bases are TGTGCCAGCAGGGGGACAGGGGCGAATGAAAAACTGTTTTTT.

The CDR3 is CASRQRGDMSYNEQFF. CDR3 DNA: TGTGCCAGCAGACAGCGGGGGGATATGTCCTACAATGAGCAGTTCTTC. The chain uses TRBV6-2 or TRBV6-3 and TRBJ2-1; 9 bases agree with TRBD2. The junction had 7 bases not matched to a gene; V was cut back by 6 bases and J by 1 base. The CDR3 totals 16 residues. CDR1 and CDR2 (germline): MNHEY, SVGEGT.